Listed here is a single TCR beta chain. CDR1 MNHEY and CDR2 SMNVEV come from the germline V gene (reference sequence). The CDR3 totals 13 residues. V lost 7 bases and J 3 bases, leaving 9 bases between the germline ends. The patients had localized lung adenocarcinoma, a non-small cell subtype. This record belongs to a study of CD4 and CD8 cells across lung adenocarcinoma regions. TCRdb reprocessed the PCR reads via MiXCR and lists one record per CDR3 protein. The sample includes tens of thousands of distinct CDR3 sequences, around half seen only once; the top ten take roughly 29%. This TCR came from a female donor with lung adenocarcinoma. The CD4 and CD8 labels of this study may be unreliable. The chain links TRBV27 to TRBJ1-4, with D perhaps matching TRBD1 (5 bases). The sample was CD8+ T cells from the center of a lung tumor. The CDR3 is CASNKGPNEKLFF. CDR3 coding DNA: TGTGCCAGCAATAAGGGACCTAATGAAAAACTGTTTTTT.